These T cell receptor beta chains were read from a single sample in a study of T cell responses to AZD1222 COVID-19 vaccine. Repertoires were generated with immunoSEQ multiplex PCR, while TCRdb's copy carries only in-frame clones and drops some. The sample has some 150,000 clones, around nine tenths seen once; the top ten hold less than 2%. The specimen comprised peripheral blood, sampled on day 0 of AZD1222 vaccination. The source of these receptors is an adult in good health. Both conserved end residues are part of each CDR3. The D gene is left open where the match is weak. Clone size is stated in some rows and not others, as once, few, many or a class when expanded.

V	J	size	length	D	DNA	CDR3
TRBV3-1/TRBV3-2	TRBJ1-2	.	15	TRBD1	TGTGCCAGCAGCCAAGATTGGGGACAGAACTATGGCTACACCTTC	CASSQDWGQNYGYTF
TRBV23-1	TRBJ2-7	.	15	TRBD1	TGCGCCAGCAGACCCGACAGGGGGCAAGCCTACGAGCAGTACTTC	CASRPDRGQAYEQYF
TRBV27	TRBJ1-4	.	16	TRBD1	TGTGCCAGCAGTTTGGGGGGAGGGGGCATGGGTGAAAAACTGTTTTTT	CASSLGGGGMGEKLFF
TRBV6-4	TRBJ2-3	.	15	.	TGTGCCAGCAGTGAACTGGGGTTACGCACAGATACGCAGTATTTT	CASSELGLRTDTQYF
TRBV28	TRBJ2-1	.	12	.	TGTGCCAGCAGTTCGCCGAAGACTGAGCAGTTCTTC	CASSSPKTEQFF
TRBV15	TRBJ2-3	.	17	TRBD1	TGTGCCACCAGCCGTAATAACAGGGGGCGCTACACAGATACGCAGTATTTT	CATSRNNRGRYTDTQYF
TRBV7-9	TRBJ1-1	.	17	.	TGTGCCAGCAGTACCGGGACACGGGTGTTGGAGTTCACTGAAGCTTTCTTT	CASSTGTRVLEFTEAFF
TRBV3-1/TRBV3-2	TRBJ2-1	.	16	TRBD1	TGTGCCAGCAGCCACCCACGGGACAGGGCCTTCTATGAGCAGTTCTTC	CASSHPRDRAFYEQFF
TRBV6-2/TRBV6-3	TRBJ1-1	.	14	.	TGTGCCAGCAGTTACTATATCATGAACACTGAAGCTTTCTTT	CASSYYIMNTEAFF
TRBV25-1	TRBJ1-5	.	14	.	TGTGCCAGCAGTGAAGGGGGGCAGGGTCAGCCCCAGCATTTT	CASSEGGQGQPQHF
TRBV29-1	TRBJ1-5	.	13	TRBD1	TGCAGCGTACAGGGGGGCTTCAATCAGCCCCAGCATTTT	CSVQGGFNQPQHF
TRBV7-7	TRBJ2-1	.	15	TRBD1	TGTGCCAGCAGCACCGGGACAGGGGGATTCAATGAGCAGTTCTTC	CASSTGTGGFNEQFF
TRBV27	TRBJ2-2	.	15	.	TGTGCCAGCAGTTTAATGGGTTTGAACACCGGGGAGCTGTTTTTT	CASSLMGLNTGELFF
TRBV7-6	TRBJ2-7	.	18	TRBD2	TGTGCCAGCAGCTTAGGCCCCAGACTAGCGGGAGACTCCTACGAGCAGTACTTC	CASSLGPRLAGDSYEQYF
TRBV7-8	TRBJ2-5	few	16	TRBD1	TGTGCCAGCAGCTTAGCGAGATACAGGGGGTCAGAGACCCAGTACTTC	CASSLARYRGSETQYF
TRBV6-4	TRBJ2-3	once	13	.	TGTGCCAGCAGGGCGCAGGGGCAAGATACGCAGTATTTT	CASRAQGQDTQYF
TRBV30	TRBJ1-4	.	13	.	TGTGCCTGGAGCCCGAACAGGGATGAAAAACTGTTTTTT	CAWSPNRDEKLFF
TRBV27	TRBJ2-1	.	15	TRBD2	TGTGCCAGCAGTATGACTAGCGGGATGACTAATGAGCAGTTCTTC	CASSMTSGMTNEQFF
TRBV6-6	TRBJ1-3	.	15	TRBD1	TGTGCCAGCAGAGCAGGGGGGTTCTCTGGAAACACCATATATTTT	CASRAGGFSGNTIYF
TRBV5-6	TRBJ1-1	.	13	.	TGTGCCAGCAGCTTTGGGGTGGGCACTGAAGCTTTCTTT	CASSFGVGTEAFF
TRBV7-7	TRBJ2-7	few	14	.	TGTGCCAGCAGCACACACTCGGGCGCTGTGGAGCAGTACTTC	CASSTHSGAVEQYF
TRBV9	TRBJ2-1	.	16	.	TGTGCCAGCAGGGACGGGACGGGGAGCTCCTACAATGAGCAGTTCTTC	CASRDGTGSSYNEQFF
TRBV28	TRBJ2-7	.	13	.	TGTGCCAGCAGCCCGGACAGAATCTACGAGCAGTACTTC	CASSPDRIYEQYF
TRBV18	TRBJ2-5	.	15	.	TGTGCCAGCTCACCACCCCCAGGGGTTCAAGAGACCCAGTACTTC	CASSPPPGVQETQYF
TRBV7-2	TRBJ1-2	.	13	.	TGTGCCAGCAGCTTAGATGGCCTTCATGGCTACACCTTC	CASSLDGLHGYTF
TRBV4-3	TRBJ2-1	.	16	TRBD2	TGCGCCAGCAGCCCAGGACTAGCGGGAGATTACAATGAGCAGTTCTTC	CASSPGLAGDYNEQFF
TRBV28	TRBJ1-3	few	15	TRBD1	TGTGCCAGCAGTTTTGACAGGGGGCCTGGAAACACCATATATTTT	CASSFDRGPGNTIYF
TRBV24-1	TRBJ2-3	.	15	TRBD1	TGTGCCACCAGTGCCCCGGGACAGGGCACAGATACGCAGTATTTT	CATSAPGQGTDTQYF
TRBV7-2	TRBJ2-1	.	16	.	TGTGCCAGCAGCTTAGTATTCTTTAAGGGGCGAGATGAGCAGTTCTTC	CASSLVFFKGRDEQFF